The sequence of this T cell receptor beta chain was determined in a study of blood T cells in healthy people across ages. Study-wide findings and caveats: In these data, TCR beta diversity tracked strongly with naive T cell percentage. TCR beta diversity per million T cells fell roughly linearly with age.

This clonotype was counted between two and nine times. The antigen remains unidentified. The CDR3 has 15 amino acids. Losses at the gene ends were 4 bases for V and 6 bases for J; bases not matched to a gene: 12. Germline CDR1 is SGHRS and CDR2 is YFSETQ. A second roughly 6 to 11 cycle PCR used barcoded and J-beta primers. A 12-random-nucleotide template-switch adaptor tagged each cDNA molecule. TCRdb called the 5' RACE reads again in MiXCR, with one record for every CDR3 protein. Here the sample spans 500,000 to 550,000 distinct CDR3 sequences, less than 25% being singletons. These data are also associated with another study on T cells of mothers and their children. That paper notes: The sample comes from eight to ten healthy Caucasian donors: mothers and children.

Material for sequencing was blood. This TCR was sampled from a boy between 5 and 17 years old in good health. The chain joins TRBV5-1 to TRBJ2-7; the match to TRBD2 covers 8 bases. The CDR3 loop is CASSKTSGPAPEQYF. The CDR3 coding sequence is TGCGCCAGCAGCAAAACTAGCGGTCCCGCTCCCGAGCAGTACTTC.